These T cell receptor beta chains were read from a single sample in a study of technical replicates of blood from a few donors. Clones were sequenced by immunoSEQ multiplex PCR, and TCRdb holds only the in-frame ones, with some missing. The sample includes about 71,000 clones, around nine tenths of them seen just once. The sequenced sample was T cells isolated from PBMCs. Every receptor here comes from a human donor in good health. Each CDR3 is given with its conserved first and last residue. The D gene is left open where the match is weak. A row's size may be missing; if present it is once, few, many or a size class.

J: TRBJ2-2
D: NA
V: TRBV7-3
size: NA
CDR3: CASSLSGSGTGELFF
DNA: TGTGCCAGCAGCTTATCCGGGAGCGGGACCGGGGAGCTGTTTTTT

J: TRBJ2-7
D: NA
V: TRBV27
size: NA
CDR3: CASSLNGGFEQYF
DNA: TGTGCCAGCAGTTTAAACGGGGGTTTCGAGCAGTACTTC

J: TRBJ2-7
D: NA
V: TRBV19
size: NA
CDR3: CASSIAGSSYEQYF
DNA: TGTGCCAGTAGTATAGCTGGGAGCTCCTACGAGCAGTACTTC

J: TRBJ2-7
D: TRBD2
V: TRBV9
size: NA
CDR3: CASSVTSADYEQYF
DNA: TGTGCCAGCAGCGTGACTAGCGCTGACTACGAGCAGTACTTC

J: TRBJ2-7
D: TRBD2
V: TRBV13
size: NA
CDR3: CASSLLAGAQEQYF
DNA: TGTGCCAGCAGCTTACTAGCGGGAGCTCAAGAGCAGTACTTC

J: TRBJ1-1
D: TRBD1
V: TRBV9
size: NA
CDR3: CASSRTGGFNTEAFF
DNA: TGTGCCAGCAGCCGCACAGGGGGCTTTAACACTGAAGCTTTCTTT

J: TRBJ2-7
D: TRBD1
V: TRBV5-6
size: NA
CDR3: CASRGTGVLSYEQYF
DNA: TGTGCCAGCAGAGGGACAGGGGTCCTCTCCTACGAGCAGTACTTC

J: TRBJ2-7
D: NA
V: TRBV6-1
size: NA
CDR3: CASSDSVQAPYEQYF
DNA: TGTGCCAGCAGTGACTCAGTCCAGGCTCCCTACGAGCAGTACTTC

J: TRBJ2-7
D: NA
V: TRBV6-1
size: NA
CDR3: CASKGEETQYF
DNA: TGTGCCAGCAAGGGAGAGGAGACTCAGTACTTC

J: TRBJ1-1
D: NA
V: TRBV19
size: NA
CDR3: CASSMRQNTEAFF
DNA: TGTGCCAGTAGTATGAGGCAGAACACTGAAGCTTTCTTT

J: TRBJ1-3
D: NA
V: TRBV5-1
size: once
CDR3: CASSLDTWGLGNTIYF
DNA: TGCGCCAGCAGCTTGGATACTTGGGGGCTCGGAAACACCATATATTTT

J: TRBJ1-1
D: TRBD1
V: TRBV2
size: NA
CDR3: CASRGQGLMNTEAFF
DNA: TGTGCCAGCAGGGGACAGGGGCTCATGAACACTGAAGCTTTCTTT

J: TRBJ2-1
D: TRBD2
V: TRBV28
size: once
CDR3: CASSQTSGTEQFF
DNA: TGTGCCAGCAGTCAGACTAGCGGGACTGAGCAGTTCTTC

J: TRBJ2-7
D: NA
V: TRBV19
size: NA
CDR3: CATRAGFYYEQYF
DNA: TGTGCCACCCGGGCGGGATTCTACTACGAGCAGTACTTC

J: TRBJ1-1
D: TRBD1
V: TRBV30
size: NA
CDR3: CAWGRQGNTEAFF
DNA: TGTGCCTGGGGGAGACAGGGGAACACTGAAGCTTTCTTT

J: TRBJ2-7
D: NA
V: TRBV7-9
size: NA
CDR3: CASSAPLGGGSYEQYF
DNA: TGTGCCAGCAGCGCCCCCCTTGGCGGTGGCTCCTACGAGCAGTACTTC

J: TRBJ2-7
D: NA
V: TRBV28
size: NA
CDR3: CASSFPRSGGHEQYF
DNA: TGTGCCAGCAGTTTCCCTAGATCCGGAGGGCACGAGCAGTACTTC

J: TRBJ2-4
D: TRBD1
V: TRBV28
size: NA
CDR3: CASSGTEALAKNIQYF
DNA: TGTGCCAGCAGTGGGACAGAGGCTCTAGCCAAAAACATTCAGTACTTC

J: TRBJ2-1
D: NA
V: TRBV5-6
size: NA
CDR3: CASSFRTEAEQFF
DNA: TGTGCCAGCAGCTTCCGGACGGAGGCGGAGCAGTTCTTC

J: TRBJ2-5
D: TRBD2
V: TRBV5-6
size: NA
CDR3: CASSTWEGLAFRETQYF
DNA: TGTGCCAGCAGCACCTGGGAGGGACTAGCGTTCAGGGAGACCCAGTACTTC

J: TRBJ2-1
D: TRBD1
V: TRBV7-7
size: NA
CDR3: CASSLRSGGEQFF
DNA: TGTGCTAGCAGCTTACGTTCAGGGGGTGAGCAGTTCTTC

J: TRBJ1-2
D: TRBD1
V: TRBV2
size: NA
CDR3: CASSDTVTGANGYTF
DNA: TGTGCCAGCAGTGATACCGTGACAGGGGCAAACGGCTACACCTTC

J: TRBJ2-1
D: TRBD2
V: TRBV6-1
size: few
CDR3: CASSLAGVSYNEQFF
DNA: TGTGCCAGCAGCCTAGCGGGAGTCTCCTACAATGAGCAGTTCTTC

J: TRBJ1-5
D: NA
V: TRBV7-2
size: NA
CDR3: CASSLGLDQPQHF
DNA: TGTGCCAGCAGCTTAGGGCTTGATCAGCCCCAGCATTTT

J: TRBJ2-7
D: NA
V: TRBV7-9
size: once
CDR3: CASSLLLGSSYEQYF
DNA: TGTGCCAGCAGCCTGTTACTAGGGAGCTCCTACGAGCAGTACTTC

J: TRBJ2-2
D: NA
V: TRBV5-1
size: NA
CDR3: CASSPDITGELFF
DNA: TGCGCCAGCAGCCCTGACATAACCGGGGAGCTGTTTTTT

J: TRBJ2-7
D: TRBD2
V: TRBV20-1
size: NA
CDR3: CSGLAGYEQYF
DNA: TGCAGTGGTCTAGCGGGCTACGAGCAGTACTTC

J: TRBJ1-1
D: TRBD1
V: TRBV6-4
size: NA
CDR3: CASSPQPGTGLVAFF
DNA: TGTGCCAGCAGTCCACAACCCGGGACAGGGTTAGTAGCTTTCTTT

J: TRBJ1-2
D: NA
V: TRBV4-3
size: NA
CDR3: CASSQGGGFLGGYTF
DNA: TGCGCCAGCAGCCAAGGGGGGGGATTCCTCGGGGGCTACACCTTC

J: TRBJ2-2
D: TRBD2
V: TRBV27
size: NA
CDR3: CASSYFREGGTGELFF
DNA: TGTGCCAGCAGTTATTTTCGGGAGGGAGGAACCGGGGAGCTGTTTTTT

J: TRBJ2-3
D: TRBD2
V: TRBV4-1
size: NA
CDR3: CASSQDLAGVIDTQYF
DNA: TGCGCCAGCAGCCAAGACCTAGCGGGAGTTATAGATACGCAGTATTTT

J: TRBJ2-4
D: TRBD2
V: TRBV5-6
size: NA
CDR3: CASSLPTSGRGAKNIQYF
DNA: TGTGCCAGCAGCTTGCCAACTAGCGGGAGGGGAGCCAAAAACATTCAGTACTTC

J: TRBJ1-1
D: TRBD1
V: TRBV18
size: NA
CDR3: CASSPRQEPGGLAFF
DNA: TGTGCCAGCTCACCGAGACAGGAGCCAGGGGGGTTGGCTTTCTTT

J: TRBJ1-1
D: NA
V: TRBV5-1
size: NA
CDR3: CASSLEAGGTEAFF
DNA: TGCGCCAGCAGCTTGGAGGCGGGAGGGACTGAAGCTTTCTTT